Listed below are T cell receptor beta chains from one sample, sequenced in a study of blood T cells in healthy people across ages. TCRdb recomputed calls from the 5' RACE reads with MiXCR, one row per CDR3 protein. This repertoire shows approximately 1,700,000 distinct CDR3 sequences, roughly two fifths found once; its top ten account for around 23%. What was sequenced was blood. Receptors were obtained from a human donor in good health. Both conserved end residues are part of each CDR3. The order of the fields is V gene, D gene, J gene, clone size, CDR3 protein, CDR3 DNA. The D gene is left open where the match is weak. Expanded clones get a size class; other rows say once, few or many, or leave the size out.

V: TRBV25-1
D: .
J: TRBJ2-1
size: .
CDR3: CASSRPGFDEQFF
DNA: TGTGCCAGCAGTCGGCCTGGCTTCGATGAGCAGTTCTTC

V: TRBV6-5
D: .
J: TRBJ2-7
size: .
CDR3: CASGVDSEQYF
DNA: TGTGCCAGCGGGGTTGACAGCGAGCAGTACTTC

V: TRBV28
D: .
J: TRBJ2-1
size: .
CDR3: CASSLLTSCSYNEQFF
DNA: TGTGCCAGCAGTCTTCTAACTAGCTGCTCCTACAATGAGCAGTTCTTC

V: TRBV20-1
D: TRBD2
J: TRBJ2-1
size: .
CDR3: CSARPGGGGTHNEQFF
DNA: TGCAGTGCTAGACCTGGGGGCGGGGGGACTCACAATGAGCAGTTCTTC

V: TRBV20-1
D: TRBD2
J: TRBJ2-1
size: .
CDR3: CSAGSGRDEQFF
DNA: TGCAGTGCTGGCTCAGGGAGGGATGAGCAGTTCTTC

V: TRBV12-3/TRBV12-4
D: .
J: TRBJ1-2
size: .
CDR3: CASSVSTAGNGYTF
DNA: TGTGCCAGCAGTGTTTCGACAGCTGGGAATGGCTACACCTTC

V: TRBV9
D: TRBD1
J: TRBJ1-1
size: few
CDR3: CASSVWTGPNTEAFF
DNA: TGTGCCAGCAGCGTCTGGACAGGGCCGAACACTGAAGCTTTCTTT

V: TRBV27
D: TRBD1
J: TRBJ1-4
size: .
CDR3: CASSFWGTGLGEKLFF
DNA: TGTGCCAGCAGTTTCTGGGGGACAGGGTTGGGCGAAAAACTGTTTTTT

V: TRBV12-5
D: TRBD1
J: TRBJ1-2
size: .
CDR3: CASGLTTDGQENYGYTF
DNA: TGTGCTAGTGGTTTGACAACCGATGGACAGGAAAATTATGGCTACACCTTC

V: TRBV12-3/TRBV12-4
D: .
J: TRBJ1-1
size: .
CDR3: CASSTTSGGEAFF
DNA: TGTGCCAGCAGTACTACGTCGGGGGGTGAAGCTTTCTTT

V: TRBV13
D: .
J: TRBJ2-6
size: .
CDR3: CASSKSGANVPTF
DNA: TGTGCCAGCAGCAAATCTGGGGCCAACGTCCCGACTTTC

V: TRBV7-2
D: .
J: TRBJ1-1
size: .
CDR3: CASSLGAGGISNTEAFF
DNA: TGTGCCAGCAGCTTAGGAGCGGGGGGAATATCGAACACTGAAGCTTTCTTT

V: TRBV10-3
D: .
J: TRBJ2-1
size: .
CDR3: CAISEGVRRFF
DNA: TGTGCCATCAGTGAAGGAGTAAGACGGTTCTTC

V: TRBV6-2/TRBV6-3
D: .
J: TRBJ2-3
size: .
CDR3: CASTRQAYTDTQYF
DNA: TGTGCCAGCACCAGACAGGCCTACACAGATACGCAGTATTTT

V: TRBV20-1
D: .
J: TRBJ1-1
size: .
CDR3: CSAEGGGDTEAFF
DNA: TGCAGTGCTGAGGGAGGAGGGGACACTGAAGCTTTCTTT

V: TRBV10-3
D: TRBD2
J: TRBJ2-1
size: few
CDR3: CAISESRLAGGTSDEQFF
DNA: TGTGCCATCAGTGAGTCTCGACTAGCGGGGGGGACGTCGGATGAGCAGTTCTTC

V: TRBV5-1
D: .
J: TRBJ2-1
size: few
CDR3: CASSTTTVYEQFF
DNA: TGCGCCAGCAGCACCACGACAGTTTACGAGCAGTTCTTC

V: TRBV12-3/TRBV12-4
D: TRBD1
J: TRBJ1-1
size: .
CDR3: CASSPNSGTGLTEAFF
DNA: TGTGCCAGTTCCCCCAACTCCGGGACAGGGCTCACTGAAGCTTTCTTT

V: TRBV12-3/TRBV12-4
D: .
J: TRBJ2-7
size: few
CDR3: CASSKQAGGYEQYF
DNA: TGTGCCAGCAGCAAGCAGGCGGGTGGGTACGAGCAGTACTTC

V: TRBV28
D: .
J: TRBJ2-4
size: few
CDR3: CASSSLGGGLKNIQYF
DNA: TGTGCCAGCAGTTCTTTGGGTGGAGGACTCAAAAACATTCAGTACTTC

V: TRBV3-1
D: .
J: TRBJ2-4
size: once
CDR3: CASSQDVLGGMAKNIRYF
DNA: TGTGCCAGCAGCCAAGATGTATTGGGGGGAATGGCCAAAAACATTCGGTACTTC

V: TRBV6-5
D: TRBD1
J: TRBJ1-1
size: .
CDR3: CASSLLGEGAGTEAFF
DNA: TGTGCCAGCAGCCTCCTTGGGGAGGGGGCCGGCACTGAAGCTTTCTTT

V: TRBV4-3
D: .
J: TRBJ1-1
size: .
CDR3: CASSQTTGHAFF
DNA: TGCGCCAGCAGCCAGACGACAGGTCACGCTTTCTTT

V: TRBV20-1
D: TRBD2
J: TRBJ2-1
size: few
CDR3: CSARSLAGLNEQFF
DNA: TGCAGTGCTAGGAGTCTAGCGGGGTTGAATGAGCAGTTCTTC

V: TRBV7-9
D: .
J: TRBJ2-5
size: once
CDR3: CASSLNLVAGETQYF
DNA: TGTGCCAGCAGCTTAAATTTAGTGGCCGGGGAGACCCAGTACTTC

V: TRBV4-3
D: TRBD2
J: TRBJ2-2
size: .
CDR3: CASSPSGGTTGELFF
DNA: TGCGCCAGCAGCCCTAGCGGGGGGACCACCGGGGAGCTGTTTTTT

V: TRBV4-2
D: .
J: TRBJ2-5
size: .
CDR3: CASNHGFNQETQYF
DNA: TGTGCCAGCAACCACGGGTTTAATCAAGAGACCCAGTACTTC

V: TRBV20-1
D: .
J: TRBJ2-1
size: few
CDR3: CSARKVRETQFF
DNA: TGCAGTGCTAGAAAGGTCAGAGAGACCCAGTTCTTC

V: TRBV7-9
D: .
J: TRBJ1-2
size: .
CDR3: CASSLDQGASYGYTF
DNA: TGTGCCAGCAGCTTAGATCAGGGCGCCTCCTATGGCTACACCTTC

V: TRBV5-8
D: .
J: TRBJ2-3
size: .
CDR3: CASSFEGAIADTQYF
DNA: TGTGCCAGCAGCTTTGAAGGGGCGATCGCAGATACGCAGTATTTT

V: TRBV4-3
D: .
J: TRBJ2-2
size: .
CDR3: CASSQDKFPSGADTGELFF
DNA: TGCGCCAGCAGCCAAGATAAATTTCCTTCGGGGGCCGACACCGGGGAGCTGTTTTTT

V: TRBV7-3
D: .
J: TRBJ2-1
size: .
CDR3: CAGSLRFGDEQFF
DNA: TGTGCCGGCAGCTTAAGATTTGGGGATGAGCAGTTCTTC

V: TRBV7-2
D: .
J: TRBJ2-1
size: .
CDR3: CASSFGTPSGQFF
DNA: TGTGCCAGCAGCTTCGGGACCCCATCGGGGCAGTTCTTC

V: TRBV24-1
D: .
J: TRBJ2-5
size: .
CDR3: CATSGIRDGQETQYF
DNA: TGTGCCACCAGTGGTATCCGGGATGGCCAAGAGACCCAGTACTTC

V: TRBV6-5
D: .
J: TRBJ1-2
size: .
CDR3: CASSYVSGDYGYTF
DNA: TGTGCCAGCAGTTACGTTTCAGGGGACTATGGCTACACCTTC

V: TRBV7-9
D: TRBD1
J: TRBJ1-5
size: .
CDR3: CASSLVIEGARSNQPQHF
DNA: TGTGCCAGCAGCTTAGTGATTGAGGGGGCGAGGAGCAATCAGCCCCAGCATTTT

V: TRBV7-9
D: .
J: TRBJ1-2
size: few
CDR3: CASSLTLGYGYTF
DNA: TGTGCCAGCAGCCTGACACTCGGCTATGGCTACACCTTC

V: TRBV27
D: .
J: TRBJ1-3
size: .
CDR3: CASSLSGWGTEVGNTIYF
DNA: TGTGCCAGCAGTTTATCGGGATGGGGAACAGAAGTTGGAAACACCATATATTTT

V: TRBV28
D: TRBD2
J: TRBJ2-7
size: .
CDR3: CASSFGLAGHSYEHYF
DNA: TGTGCCAGCAGTTTCGGGCTAGCGGGTCACTCCTACGAGCACTACTTC

V: TRBV12-5
D: TRBD2
J: TRBJ2-1
size: .
CDR3: CASGQRAGVAYNEQFF
DNA: TGTGCTAGTGGTCAACGAGCGGGGGTCGCCTACAATGAGCAGTTCTTC

V: TRBV20-1
D: TRBD2
J: TRBJ2-2
size: few
CDR3: CSAPPAGGGKTGELFF
DNA: TGCAGTGCCCCACCCGCGGGGGGTGGGAAAACCGGGGAGCTGTTTTTT

V: TRBV2
D: TRBD1
J: TRBJ2-5
size: .
CDR3: CASSPGTGHQETQYF
DNA: TGTGCCAGCAGCCCCGGGACAGGGCATCAAGAGACCCAGTACTTC

V: TRBV4-1
D: .
J: TRBJ2-7
size: .
CDR3: CASSQGLKGPRLRSYEQYF
DNA: TGCGCCAGCAGCCAAGGTTTAAAGGGACCGAGGCTACGCTCCTACGAGCAGTACTTC

V: TRBV4-1
D: .
J: TRBJ1-2
size: .
CDR3: CASSQPGTEGYTF
DNA: TGCGCCAGCAGCCAACCCGGGACGGAGGGCTACACCTTC

V: TRBV4-3
D: TRBD1
J: TRBJ2-5
size: .
CDR3: CASSPRDRASETQYF
DNA: TGCGCCAGCAGCCCAAGAGACAGGGCTTCAGAGACCCAGTACTTC

V: TRBV5-1
D: TRBD1
J: TRBJ1-2
size: .
CDR3: CASSLADRDGYGYTF
DNA: TGCGCCAGCAGCTTGGCGGACAGGGACGGCTATGGCTACACCTTC

V: TRBV12-3/TRBV12-4
D: .
J: TRBJ1-6
size: .
CDR3: CASSTRGLNSPLHF
DNA: TGTGCCAGCAGTACCAGGGGTCTTAATTCACCCCTCCACTTT

V: TRBV7-2
D: TRBD2
J: TRBJ2-4
size: few
CDR3: CASRPDSGARNIQYF
DNA: TGTGCCAGCAGACCCGATAGCGGGGCCCGAAACATTCAGTACTTC

V: TRBV11-2
D: .
J: TRBJ2-7
size: .
CDR3: CASKGLTTFEQYF
DNA: TGTGCCAGCAAAGGACTAACGACGTTCGAGCAGTACTTC

V: TRBV28
D: .
J: TRBJ2-3
size: .
CDR3: CASSGGTGEGTQYF
DNA: TGTGCCAGCAGCGGCGGGACGGGGGAAGGCACGCAGTATTTT

V: TRBV7-7
D: .
J: TRBJ2-1
size: few
CDR3: CASSLAYGRDEQFF
DNA: TGTGCCAGCAGCTTAGCTTATGGAAGGGATGAGCAGTTCTTC

V: TRBV9
D: .
J: TRBJ2-3
size: .
CDR3: CASSVGHGGRTDTQYF
DNA: TGTGCCAGCAGCGTAGGTCACGGGGGGCGCACAGATACGCAGTATTTT

V: TRBV4-3
D: .
J: TRBJ1-2
size: .
CDR3: CASSQERSYGYTF
DNA: TGCGCCAGCAGCCAAGAGCGCAGCTATGGCTACACCTTC

V: TRBV7-8
D: .
J: TRBJ2-1
size: .
CDR3: CASSTTGSSYNEQFF
DNA: TGTGCCAGCAGCACAACAGGGAGCTCCTACAATGAGCAGTTCTTC

V: TRBV6-2/TRBV6-3
D: TRBD2
J: TRBJ2-1
size: .
CDR3: CASSSSGGPQFF
DNA: TGTGCCAGCAGTTCTAGCGGGGGCCCTCAGTTCTTC